This passage covers 30 T cell receptor beta chains from one sample sequenced in a study of identical twins (TCRdb year 2016). Preparation of the library involved 5' RACE. The sequencer was an Illumina HiSeq 2000. Through fastp at Q25 and MiXCR, TCRdb rebuilt clones from the public reads, retaining in-frame beta chains. When rows share a CDR3 protein, they turn into one entry using the most common DNA and genes. Across this sample there are 550,000 to 800,000 distinct CDR3 sequences, with 7% to 7.5% seen only once. Around 1.6% of the sample rests with the top ten. These data are also associated with another study on yellow fever vaccine responses in identical twins.

The specimen sequenced was PBMCs. These receptors came from a woman younger than 30 in good health.

V gene TRBV7-9 combines with J gene TRBJ2-5; TRBD2 matches at 13 bases. This CDR3 is 17 amino acids long. Germline assignment: CDR1 SEHNR and CDR2 FQNEAQ (reference sequence). Trimming took 3 bases from V and 6 from J; bases not matched to a gene: 10. CDR3: CASSFVGTSGNLQTQYF. The DNA of the CDR3 is TGTGCCAGCAGCTTCGTGGGGACTAGCGGGAACTTGCAGACCCAGTACTTC.

This clonotype appeared many times. The chain joins TRBV28 to TRBJ2-5; 7 positions agree with TRBD2. CDR1 is MDHEN, CDR2 SYDVKM, per germline. The length of the CDR3 is 14 residues. The V segment lost 5 bases and the J segment 6 bases; nucleotides outside the gene matches: 9. CDR3 sequence: CASSPRTRVKTQYF. CDR3 nucleotide sequence: TGTGCCAGCAGTCCCAGGACTAGGGTAAAGACCCAGTACTTC.

At least ten counts were recorded for this clonotype. The chain joins TRBV3-1 to TRBJ1-4, with D tentatively TRBD1 (6 bases). This CDR3 region has 16 residues. CDR1 and CDR2 (germline): LGHDT, YNNKEL (reference sequence). The ends were cut back, 3 bases at V and 0 bases at J, with 11 bases in the middle. The CDR3 is CASSHRQDTTNEKLFF. CDR3 bases: TGTGCCAGCAGCCACCGACAGGACACAACTAATGAAAAACTGTTTTTT.

This clonotype came up a few times. The V call is TRBV2, the J call TRBJ1-2; no clear D gene. V gave up 4 bases and J gave up 2 bases, with 23 bases separating them. The length of the CDR3 is 18 residues. Germline V gene data show CDR1 as SNHLY and CDR2 as FYNNEI. CDR3 coding DNA: TGTGCCAGCAGTGCGGGGTATAGTACCAGTACTCTAAACTATGGCTACACCTTC. It translates to CASSAGYSTSTLNYGYTF.

This clonotype was counted between two and nine times. This chain links TRBV7-2 with TRBJ2-1; D perhaps matches TRBD1 (6 bases). The CDR3 has 14 amino acids. V was shortened by 3 bases and J by 10 bases, with 16 bases between the two germline ends. The germline V gene has CDR1 SGHTA and CDR2 FQGNSA. The DNA for the CDR3 is TGTGCCAGCAGCTTCCAAACCGCCGGGACAGAGCAGTTCTTC. Translating it yields CASSFQTAGTEQFF.

At least ten counts were recorded for this clonotype. V and J are TRBV29-1 and TRBJ1-2; a possible D gene is TRBD1 (5 bases). The CDR3 is made up of 13 amino acids. Germline-derived CDR1 and CDR2 are SQVTM and ANQGSEA. The V and J ends lost 6 bases and 4 bases respectively, with 15 bases between them. CDR3 loop: CSVHTGQIYGYTF. The DNA of the CDR3 is TGCAGCGTCCACACGGGGCAGATCTATGGCTACACCTTC.

The V and J genes are TRBV12-3 or TRBV12-4 and TRBJ2-1; D tentatively fits TRBD1 or TRBD2 (7 bases each). The V and J ends lost 8 bases and 2 bases respectively, with 19 bases between them. The CDR3 is 16 residues long. As DNA, the CDR3 is TGTGCCAGCTGCCCCAGGGGGGGGAGGGCCTACAATGAGCAGTTCTTC. This translates into CASCPRGGRAYNEQFF.

This clonotype has a count of ten or more. The rearrangement links TRBV29-1 to TRBJ1-2; D uncertain. The V end was cut by 6 bases, the J end by 1 base, with 9 bases between. This CDR3 contains 12 residues. Germline values: CDR1 SQVTM, CDR2 ANQGSEA. CDR3 in amino acids: CSVWEGNYGYTF. The CDR3 region has the DNA TGCAGCGTCTGGGAGGGTAACTATGGCTACACCTTC.

This chain uses TRBV20-1 with TRBJ2-7; 8 bases match TRBD2. This CDR3 has 11 amino acids. Germline lookup yields CDR1 DFQATT and CDR2 SNEGSKA (reference sequence). V lost 7 bases and J lost 10; bases outside the gene matches: 9. For the CDR3, the DNA is TGCAGTGGATTAGGGCGGGAGGAACAGTACTTC. Amino acid sequence: CSGLGREEQYF.

This clonotype has a handful of counts. The V gene is TRBV2, the J gene TRBJ1-1; D gene unclear. Germline assignment: CDR1 SNHLY and CDR2 FYNNEI. Trimming removed 11 bases at V and 4 bases at J, with 20 bases between. CDR3 length equals 14 residues. The CDR3 sequence is CAGSGKAGGTEAFF. The DNA for the CDR3 is TGTGCCGGCTCCGGGAAGGCTGGAGGCACTGAAGCTTTCTTT.

The rearrangement links TRBV7-9 to TRBJ2-1; the D gene is possibly TRBD1 (7 bases). The germline CDR1 and CDR2 sequences are SEHNR and FQNEAQ (reference sequence). The CDR3 spans 15 residues. Trimming took 5 bases from V and 3 from J, leaving 14 bases between them. The CDR3 bases are TGTGCCAGCAGCCTAGGGGGGACAGACTACAATGAGCAGTTCTTC. Translation: CASSLGGTDYNEQFF.

The rearrangement uses TRBV28 and TRBJ1-6, with a possible D match to TRBD1 (5 bases). The CDR3 covers 14 residues. The V and J ends lost 7 bases and 9 bases respectively, with 16 bases between them. The germline gives CDR1 MDHEN, CDR2 SYDVKM. The CDR3 DNA follows: TGTGCCAGCAAGGACGGGGGAGGGATTTCACCCCTCCACTTT. Amino acids: CASKDGGGISPLHF.

In this sample, this clonotype turned up many times. The genes are TRBV5-1 and TRBJ1-4; D remains ambiguous. Trimming took off 0 bases at V and 5 bases at J, with 8 bases between the two ends. The CDR3 runs to 14 residues. Germline V lookup: CDR1 SGHRS, CDR2 YFSETQ. The CDR3 DNA follows: TGCGCCAGCAGCTTGGTTTCGGGAAATGAAAAACTGTTTTTT. The encoded protein is CASSLVSGNEKLFF.

This clonotype was seen ten or more times. This chain joins TRBV4-1 and TRBJ1-3, with D possibly matching TRBD1 (6 bases). Trimming pared 5 bases from V and 0 bases from J, leaving 14 bases between. This CDR3 comprises 16 residues. Germline V CDR1 and CDR2: MGHRA, YSYEKL. CDR3 bases: TGCGCCAGCAGCACTGGGACACCCGGCTCTGGAAACACCATATATTTT. It is translated as CASSTGTPGSGNTIYF.

This clonotype was counted at least ten times. The chain recombines TRBV18 with TRBJ2-7; the match to TRBD2 covers 12 bases. Germline assignment: CDR1 KGHSH and CDR2 LQKENI. J was trimmed by 0 bases and V by 4 bases; bases with no gene match: 4. This CDR3 is built from 16 residues. This CDR3 is CASSLTTSGSSYEQYF. The DNA of the CDR3 is TGTGCCAGCTCACTCACGACTAGCGGGAGCTCCTACGAGCAGTACTTC. The variable domain in full, completed from reference TRBV18 and TRBJ2-7, reads NAGVMQNPRHLVRRRGQEARLRCSPMKGHSHVYWYRQLPEEGLKFMVYLQKENIIDESGMPKERFSAEFPKEGPSILRIQQVVRGDSAAYFCASSLTTSGSSYEQYFGPGTRLTVT.

In its sample, this clonotype was seen a few times. The rearrangement uses TRBV15 and TRBJ2-7, with 8 nucleotides matching TRBD2. V lost 4 bases, J lost 3 bases, and 11 bases stayed unmatched. The CDR3 extends over 16 amino acids. Germline lookup yields CDR1 LNHNV and CDR2 YYDKDF (reference sequence). The CDR3 nucleotides read TGTGCCACCAGCACCTTCCGCGGGAGGTTGGTCTACGAGCAGTACTTC. Its protein product is CATSTFRGRLVYEQYF.

The table lists this clonotype with many counts. The rearrangement uses TRBV10-3 and TRBJ2-7; either TRBD1 or TRBD2 may fit D (6 bases each). The ends were cut back, 0 bases at V and 3 bases at J, with 9 bases in the middle. Germline CDR1 and CDR2: ENHRY and SYGVKD. The CDR3 runs to 14 residues. CDR3 loop: CAISESGGHYEQYV. The CDR3 region has the DNA TGTGCCATCAGTGAGTCAGGGGGGCACTACGAGCAGTACGTC.

This clonotype occurred a few times. The chain links TRBV12-3 or TRBV12-4 to TRBJ2-4; perhaps TRBD2 as D (5 bases). V gave up 5 bases and J gave up 5 bases, with 19 bases separating them. The CDR3 runs 16 residues. For the CDR3, the DNA is TGTGCCAGCAGTCTCCATTCCGGGAATAAGGAAAACATTCAGTACTTC. Translating gives CASSLHSGNKENIQYF.

The CDR3 nucleotides read TGTGCCAGCAGCCCTAGCGGGAGGCCGCGGGAGCAGTACTTC. Translating it yields CASSPSGRPREQYF. The gene calls are TRBV7-8 and TRBJ2-7; 11 positions match TRBD2. Germline CDR1 and CDR2: SGHVS and FQNEAQ. After removal of 5 bases from V and 7 bases from J, the junction contained 7 bases not matched to a gene. This CDR3 spans 14 amino acids. Using reference TRBV7-8 and TRBJ2-7 for the parts outside the CDR3, the full variable domain is GAGVSQSPRYKVAKRGQDVALRCDPISGHVSLFWYQQALGQGPEFLTYFQNEAQLDKSGLPSDRFFAERPEGSVSTLKIQRTQQEDSAVYLCASSPSGRPREQYFGPGTRLTVT.

In this sample, this clonotype turned up a few times. The J gene is TRBJ2-7, the V gene TRBV6-1; D is unclear. The CDR3 extends over 16 amino acids. V was shortened by 1 base and J by 4 bases, with 17 bases between the two germline ends. CDR1 and CDR2 from the germline V gene are MNHNS and SASEGT. CDR3 region: CASSEGLAGKGYEQYV. The CDR3, as DNA: TGTGCCAGCAGTGAAGGGCTGGCAGGCAAGGGATACGAGCAGTACGTC.

This clonotype turned up a few times. The chain couples TRBV20-1 to TRBJ2-5; no firm D call. Per germline, CDR1 DFQATT and CDR2 SNEGSKA (reference sequence). The V end was cut by 2 bases, the J end by 1 base, with 14 bases between. The CDR3 loop spans 15 amino acids. CDR3 residues: CSARIAAVPQETQYF. As DNA, the CDR3 is TGCAGTGCTAGAATAGCCGCAGTGCCCCAAGAGACCCAGTACTTC.

This sequence joins TRBV7-9 and TRBJ2-3, with 9 bases fitting TRBD1. With V trimmed by 5 bases and J by 6 bases, 3 bases remained unmatched. The CDR3 totals 13 residues. Germline CDR1 reads SEHNR; CDR2 reads FQNEAQ (reference sequence). For the CDR3, the DNA is TGTGCCAGCAGCCAACAGGGGGCGGATACGCAGTATTTT. Translating gives CASSQQGADTQYF.

V usage is TRBV20-1 and J usage is TRBJ1-1; D is undetermined. Between the trimmed V and J ends, which lost 1 base and 2 bases, there was a span of 11 bases. Germline V gives CDR1 DFQATT, CDR2 SNEGSKA (reference sequence). This CDR3 spans 14 amino acids. CDR3 nucleotides: TGCAGTGCTAGAGGAGGCAGCCCAAACACTGAAGCTTTCTTT. Translated, it gives CSARGGSPNTEAFF.

The chain's CDR3 is CASSEWVNDEQFF. The DNA of the CDR3 is TGTGCCAGCAGTGAGTGGGTCAACGATGAGCAGTTCTTC. This chain joins TRBV2 and TRBJ2-1; D is uncertain. The V end was cut by 3 bases, the J end by 8 bases, with 11 bases between. This CDR3 spans 13 amino acids. Germline V gene data show CDR1 as SNHLY and CDR2 as FYNNEI.

In its sample, this clonotype was seen a few times. The chain uses TRBV5-1 and TRBJ2-2; perhaps TRBD1 as D (6 bases). Germline values: CDR1 SGHRS, CDR2 YFSETQ. CDR3 length: 18 amino acids. The V gene lost 0 bases and the J gene lost 1 base, with 16 bases spanning the gap. CDR3 nucleotides: TGCGCCAGCAGCTTGGCCGGGACAAAGTATCTGAACACCGGGGAGCTGTTTTTT. It codes for CASSLAGTKYLNTGELFF.

This clonotype has ten or more counts. CDR3 nucleotide sequence: TGCGCCAGCAGCCAAAGTCACGGTAACTATGGCTACACCTTC. Its protein is CASSQSHGNYGYTF. The chain carries TRBV4-1 and TRBJ1-2; no clear D. V was pared by 2 bases and J by 1 base, with 8 bases between. Per the germline V gene, CDR1 is MGHRA and CDR2 is YSYEKL. The length of the CDR3 is 14 residues.

This clonotype was recorded at least ten times. The chain employs TRBV6-5 and TRBJ2-7; D is ambiguous. CDR3 size: 12 residues. Germline V gives CDR1 MNHEY, CDR2 SVGAGI. V gave up 5 bases and J gave up 5 bases, with 10 bases separating them. CDR3 nucleotide sequence: TGTGCCAGCAGTCGGATCCCCAACGAGCAGTACTTC. Translated: CASSRIPNEQYF.

This clonotype was seen many times. The gene calls are TRBV5-1 and TRBJ2-7; D is undetermined. V lost 9 bases and J 0 bases, leaving 19 bases between the germline ends. CDR1 and CDR2 (germline): SGHRS, YFSETQ. CDR3 size: 15 residues. The CDR3 bases are TGCGCCATCTCTCATCTTGTACGTTCCTCCTACGAGCAGTACGTC. It yields the protein CAISHLVRSSYEQYV.

This clonotype came up many times. The V and J genes are TRBV7-9 and TRBJ1-4; no firm D call. The V and J ends lost 0 bases and 3 bases respectively, with 8 bases between them. The germline CDR1 and CDR2 sequences are SEHNR and FQNEAQ (reference sequence). The CDR3 covers 15 residues. For the CDR3, the DNA is TGTGCCAGCAGCTTAGCAAGGGCGGCTAATGAAAAACTGTTTTTT. As protein: CASSLARAANEKLFF.

The V and J genes are TRBV4-1 and TRBJ1-6; possibly TRBD1 for D (5 bases). Germline CDR1 is MGHRA and CDR2 is YSYEKL. V lost 2 bases and J lost 8, with 10 bases in between. This CDR3 region has 14 residues. Written as DNA, the CDR3 is TGCGCCAGCAGCCAACCCCTCAGGGATTCACCCCTCCACTTT. Encoded protein: CASSQPLRDSPLHF.